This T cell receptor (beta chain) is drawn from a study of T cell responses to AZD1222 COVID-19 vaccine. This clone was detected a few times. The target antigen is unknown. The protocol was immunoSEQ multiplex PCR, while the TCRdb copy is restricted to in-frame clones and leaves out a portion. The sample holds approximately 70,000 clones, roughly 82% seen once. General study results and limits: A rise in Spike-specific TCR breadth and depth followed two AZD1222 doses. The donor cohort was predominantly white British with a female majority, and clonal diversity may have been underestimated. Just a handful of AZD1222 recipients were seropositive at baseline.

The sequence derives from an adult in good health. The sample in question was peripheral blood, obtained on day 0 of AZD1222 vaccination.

The CDR3 region is CASSLDLGEQYF. Written as DNA, the CDR3 is TGCGCCAGCAGCTTGGATTTGGGGGAACAGTACTTC. The chain has TRBV5-1 and TRBJ2-7; D assignment may be TRBD1 or TRBD2 (5 bases each). This CDR3 contains 12 residues. Per germline, CDR1 SGHRS and CDR2 YFSETQ. The V end was cut by 0 bases, the J end by 10 bases, with 11 bases between.